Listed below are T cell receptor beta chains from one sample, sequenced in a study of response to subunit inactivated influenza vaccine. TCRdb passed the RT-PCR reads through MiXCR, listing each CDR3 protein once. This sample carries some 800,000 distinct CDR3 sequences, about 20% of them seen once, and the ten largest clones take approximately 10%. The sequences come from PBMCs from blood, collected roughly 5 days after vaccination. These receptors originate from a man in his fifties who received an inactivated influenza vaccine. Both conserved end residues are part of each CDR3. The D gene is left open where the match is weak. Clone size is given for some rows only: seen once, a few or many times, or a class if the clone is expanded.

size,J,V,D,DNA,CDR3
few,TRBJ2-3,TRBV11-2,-,TGTGCCAGCAGCTTAGCGGCTAGAGGGGATACGCAGTATTTT,CASSLAARGDTQYF
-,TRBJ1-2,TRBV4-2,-,TGTGCCAGCAGCCAAGATTCGGGGGCTAACTATGGCTACACCTTC,CASSQDSGANYGYTF
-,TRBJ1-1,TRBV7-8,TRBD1,TGTGCCAGCAGCCTAGAACCGGGACAGGGCAACACTGAAGCTTTCTTT,CASSLEPGQGNTEAFF
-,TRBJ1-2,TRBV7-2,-,TGTGCCAGCAGCTTAGTTACAGTTAACTATGGCTACACCTTC,CASSLVTVNYGYTF
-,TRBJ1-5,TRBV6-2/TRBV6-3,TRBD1,TGTGCCAGCAGTTACAGAGGGGGCGATCAGCCCCAGCATTTT,CASSYRGGDQPQHF
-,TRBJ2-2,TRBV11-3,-,TGTGCCAGCAGCTCCGGGCCAAACGCTCCCGGCGGGGAGCTGTTTTTT,CASSSGPNAPGGELFF
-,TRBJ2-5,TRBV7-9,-,TGTGCCAGCAGCCCAGTTTGGGGGCCCCAAGAGACCCAGTACTTC,CASSPVWGPQETQYF
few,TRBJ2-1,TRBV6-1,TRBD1,TGTGCCAGCACCCAAGGGGACAGGACCTACAATGAGCAGTTCTTC,CASTQGDRTYNEQFF
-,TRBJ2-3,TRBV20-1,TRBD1,TGCAGTGCCCCGGACAGGGGATCTAACACAGATACGCAGTATTTT,CSAPDRGSNTDTQYF
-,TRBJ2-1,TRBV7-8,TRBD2,TGTGCCAGCAGCTTAGCGGAGGCGGGAGGGCCTTCGTTCTTC,CASSLAEAGGPSFF
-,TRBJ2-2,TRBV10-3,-,TGTGCCATCAGTGTCGACAGGAACACCGGGGAGCTGTTTTTT,CAISVDRNTGELFF
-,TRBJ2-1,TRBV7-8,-,TGTGCCAGCAGCTTAGCGAGGGATTACGGTGAGCAGTTCTTC,CASSLARDYGEQFF
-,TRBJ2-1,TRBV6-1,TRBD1,TGTGCCAGCAGTGGGGCCAGGGGGCATATGGTTGAGCAGTTCTTC,CASSGARGHMVEQFF
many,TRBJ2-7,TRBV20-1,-,TGCAGTGCTAGCAAGGTCAGCTCCTACGAGCAGTACTTC,CSASKVSSYEQYF
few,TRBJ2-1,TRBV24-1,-,TGTGCCACTGTCGAGACGGCGGGTAATGAGCAGTTCTTC,CATVETAGNEQFF
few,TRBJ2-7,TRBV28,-,TGTGCCAGCAGGATGAGGGGACCGTCCTACGAGCAGTACTTC,CASRMRGPSYEQYF
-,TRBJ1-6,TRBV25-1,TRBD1,TGTGCCAGCAGCACGACAGGGGAAAGTTCACCCCTCCACTTT,CASSTTGESSPLHF
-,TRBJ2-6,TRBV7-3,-,TGTGCCAGCAGACTAGCAGGGACTGGGGCCAACGTCCTGACTTTC,CASRLAGTGANVLTF
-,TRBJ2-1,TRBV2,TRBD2,TGTGCCAGCATCGGACTAGCGGGGAGCAATGAGCAGTTCTTC,CASIGLAGSNEQFF
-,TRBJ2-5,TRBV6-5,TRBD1,TGTGCCAGCAGTTACTCCGATCTGAACCGGGACAGGGAGACCCAGTACTTC,CASSYSDLNRDRETQYF
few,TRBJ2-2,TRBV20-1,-,TGCAGTGCTCCGGAGCTTAACACCGGGGAGCTGTTTTTT,CSAPELNTGELFF
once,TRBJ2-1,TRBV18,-,TGTGCCAGCTCACCGGGACGCCAATACAATGAGCAGTTCTTC,CASSPGRQYNEQFF
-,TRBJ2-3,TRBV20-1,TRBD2,TGCAGTGCCCCCAATAGCGGGGGGGCAACAGATACGCAGTATTTT,CSAPNSGGATDTQYF
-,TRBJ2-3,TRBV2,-,TGTGCCAGCAACAGGGAAGGGAGGGCAGATACGCAGTATTTT,CASNREGRADTQYF
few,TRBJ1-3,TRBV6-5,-,TGTGCCAGCAGTTACCTCGGGGGCTTTTCGGGAAACACCATATATTTT,CASSYLGGFSGNTIYF
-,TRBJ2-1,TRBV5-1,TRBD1,TGCGCCAGCAGCTCCGGACAGGGGGCATATGAGCAGTTCTTC,CASSSGQGAYEQFF
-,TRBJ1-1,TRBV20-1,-,TGCAGTGCTCACCGATTTTCGTATGAAGCTTTCTTT,CSAHRFSYEAFF
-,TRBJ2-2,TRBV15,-,TGTGCCACCAGCAGAGTACTGAACACCGGGGAGCTGTTTTTT,CATSRVLNTGELFF
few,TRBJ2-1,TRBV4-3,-,TGCGCCAGCAGCCAAGATAACCAGAACCACAATGAGCAGTTCTTC,CASSQDNQNHNEQFF
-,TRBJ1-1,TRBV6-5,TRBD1,TGTGCCAGCAGTCACGACAGGGGCCTGAACACTGAAGCTTTCTTT,CASSHDRGLNTEAFF
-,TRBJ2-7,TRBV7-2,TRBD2,TGTGCCAGCAGCCTAGCGGTTCACTACGAGCAGTACTTC,CASSLAVHYEQYF
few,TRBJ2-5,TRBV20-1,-,TGCAGTGCTAGAGATTTGAGGCGAGAGACCCAGTACTTC,CSARDLRRETQYF
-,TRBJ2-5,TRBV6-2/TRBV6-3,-,TGTGCCAGCAGTTACCCCCGACCGTCGCAAGAGACCCAGTACTTC,CASSYPRPSQETQYF
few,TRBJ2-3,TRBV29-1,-,TGCAGCGCTGACTCACTAGCCGCGGGCACAGATACGCAGTATTTT,CSADSLAAGTDTQYF
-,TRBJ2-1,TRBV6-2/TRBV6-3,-,TGTGCCAGCAGTTACCGAATGGGGGAAACCCCGTCCTACAATGAGCAGTTCTTC,CASSYRMGETPSYNEQFF
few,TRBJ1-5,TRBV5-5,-,TGTGCCAGCAGCTCCGGACCCTCGAATCAGCCCCAGCATTTT,CASSSGPSNQPQHF
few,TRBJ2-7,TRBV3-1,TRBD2,TGTGCCAGCAGCCACGGGACTAGCGGGGGTCGGTACTTC,CASSHGTSGGRYF
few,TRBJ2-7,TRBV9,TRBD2,TGTGCCAGCAGCGTAGCGCCAGGACTAGCGGGAGCAGACGAGCAGTACTTC,CASSVAPGLAGADEQYF
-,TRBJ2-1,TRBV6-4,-,TGTGCCAGCAGTTGGATTGCTGGCCTACCCAGCTCCTACAATGAGCAGTTCTTC,CASSWIAGLPSSYNEQFF
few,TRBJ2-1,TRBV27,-,TGTGCCAGCAGTTTAGTCCCGCGTGTGACGTTCTTC,CASSLVPRVTFF